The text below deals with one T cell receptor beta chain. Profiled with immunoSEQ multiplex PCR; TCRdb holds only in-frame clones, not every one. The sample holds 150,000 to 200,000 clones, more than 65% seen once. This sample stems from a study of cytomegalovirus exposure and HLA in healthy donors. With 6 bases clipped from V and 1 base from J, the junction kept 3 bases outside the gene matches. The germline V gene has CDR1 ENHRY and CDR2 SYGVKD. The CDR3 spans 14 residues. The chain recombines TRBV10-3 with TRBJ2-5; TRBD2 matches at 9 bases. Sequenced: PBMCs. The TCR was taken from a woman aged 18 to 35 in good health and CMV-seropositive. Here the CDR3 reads CAIRNSGGQETQYF. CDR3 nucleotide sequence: TGTGCCATCAGAAATAGCGGGGGCCAAGAGACCCAGTACTTC.